One and the same sample provided the 29 T cell receptor beta chains below, sequenced in a study of cytomegalovirus exposure and HLA in healthy donors. Vbeta (60) and Jbeta (13) primers were used in the PCR. The method was immunoSEQ multiplex PCR; TCRdb's version includes in-frame clones alone and lacks a portion of them. Of about 170,000 clones detected, about 81% appear once; the ten largest clones hold approximately 2%. Sequenced sample: PBMCs. The receptors come from a woman aged 18-29 years in good health and CMV-seronegative.

The chain carries TRBV5-1 and TRBJ1-6; TRBD1 agrees at 7 bases. The V gene's germline CDR1 is SGHRS and CDR2 YFSETQ. V lost 4 bases and J lost 2; bases outside the gene matches: 3. This CDR3 region has 15 residues. The CDR3 loop reads CASSPGQPYNSPLHF. In DNA, the CDR3 is TGCGCCAGCAGCCCGGGACAGCCCTATAATTCACCCCTCCACTTT.

The genes are TRBV18 and TRBJ2-2, with D perhaps matching TRBD2 (5 bases). This CDR3 has 15 residues. V lost 2 bases, J lost 5 bases, and 12 bases lay in between. Germline CDR1 is KGHSH and CDR2 is LQKENI. The CDR3 here is CASSPGSTGTGELFF. CDR3 nucleotides: TGTGCCAGCTCACCAGGGTCTACGGGGACCGGGGAGCTGTTTTTT.

About this clone itself: Mismatch with germline at one junction end may stem from a read error. This chain uses TRBV7-9 with TRBJ2-1, with D unresolved. Germline lookup yields CDR1 SEHNR and CDR2 FQNEAQ (reference sequence). This CDR3 has 13 amino acids. The CDR3 sequence is CSSSLGWAYEQFF. The CDR3 DNA reads as TGTTCCAGCAGCTTAGGGTGGGCTTATGAGCAGTTCTTC.

This clone was observed a single time. The chain employs TRBV7-3 and TRBJ2-1; maybe TRBD2 (6 bases). Per the germline V gene, CDR1 is SGHTA and CDR2 is FQGTGA. The CDR3 sequence is 16 residues long. The V end lost 1 base, the J end lost 10 bases, and 20 bases lay between the germline ends. CDR3 nucleotides: TGTGCCAGCAGCTTAATTGGGTCAGGGAGGACGGGGGAGCAGTTCTTC. Translating it yields CASSLIGSGRTGEQFF.

This clone has only a few counts. The genes are TRBV19 and TRBJ1-1; TRBD1 is a possible D gene (5 bases). Germline CDR1 and CDR2: LNHDA and SQIVND (reference sequence). Trimming shortened V by 7 bases and J by 4 bases, and 13 bases separated the two germline ends. CDR3 length: 13 amino acids. Here the CDR3 reads CASMGRDGTEAFF. The CDR3 nucleotides read TGTGCCAGTATGGGCAGGGATGGCACTGAAGCTTTCTTT.

This clone occurred a few times. The chain is built from TRBV6-6 and TRBJ2-3; D remains ambiguous. Germline CDR1 MNHNY, CDR2 SVGAGI (reference sequence). The CDR3 extends over 14 amino acids. V lost 5 bases to trimming and J lost 0 bases, with 9 bases between them. CDR3: CASSRTASTDTQYF. The DNA for the CDR3 is TGTGCCAGCAGTCGAACAGCTAGCACAGATACGCAGTATTTT.

The rearrangement uses TRBV2 and TRBJ1-4; TRBD1 matches 9 bases. Unmatched junction bases numbered 7, after V lost 7 bases and J lost 4 bases. Germline V gene data show CDR1 as SNHLY and CDR2 as FYNNEI. This CDR3 comprises 15 residues. CDR3 in amino acids: CASKKQGAGNEKLFF. The DNA for the CDR3 is TGTGCCAGCAAAAAACAGGGGGCTGGTAATGAAAAACTGTTTTTT.

The chain uses TRBV19 and TRBJ1-1; no reliable D call. The length of the CDR3 is 12 residues. V was shortened by 1 base and J by 10 bases, with 10 bases between the two germline ends. The germline gives CDR1 LNHDA, CDR2 SQIVND (reference sequence). CDR3 sequence reads: CASSIGPGRAFF. The CDR3 DNA follows: TGTGCCAGTAGTATAGGTCCGGGGAGAGCTTTCTTT.

V usage is TRBV27 and J usage is TRBJ2-1; the match to TRBD1 covers 9 bases. Germline CDR1 MNHEY, CDR2 SMNVEV (reference sequence). The ends lost 9 bases at V and 5 bases at J; junction bases unmatched: 8. The CDR3 spans 14 residues. CDR3 DNA: TGTGCCAGTCTAACGACAGGGGGAAACAATGAGCAGTTCTTC. It translates to CASLTTGGNNEQFF.

This sequence joins TRBV5-1 and TRBJ1-2; weak D call: TRBD1 (5 bases). Germline CDR1 reads SGHRS; CDR2 reads YFSETQ. With 4 bases removed from V and 4 bases from J, the gap between germline ends came to 17 bases. CDR3 length: 15 residues. CDR3 in amino acids: CASSQRPGESYGYTF. For the CDR3, the DNA is TGCGCCAGCAGCCAACGGCCGGGGGAATCCTATGGCTACACCTTC.

The chain joins TRBV5-1 to TRBJ2-7; 11 nucleotides agree with TRBD2. The CDR3 length is 15 residues. Germline V gene sequence: CDR1 SGHRS, CDR2 YFSETQ. Trimming removed 3 bases from V and 2 bases from J; junction bases left unmatched: 4. The CDR3 is CASSSGTSGPYEQYF. Written as DNA, the CDR3 is TGCGCCAGCAGCTCGGGGACTAGCGGACCCTACGAGCAGTACTTC.

As to this clone: A read error may produce the germline difference seen at one junction end. The rearrangement links TRBV28 to TRBJ2-2; 8 bases fit TRBD2. Germline V gene data show CDR1 as MDHEN and CDR2 as SYDVKM. This CDR3 is 16 amino acids long. The CDR3 sequence: CASSLGREGNTGELSF. CDR3 bases: TGTGCCAGCAGTTTAGGCCGGGAGGGCAACACCGGGGAGCTGTCTTTT.

This clone was seen once. The CDR3 end shows no conserved phenylalanine or tryptophan, and so a read error is likely. V gene TRBV6-5 combines with J gene TRBJ2-3; D gene uncertain. This CDR3 spans 13 amino acids. Germline V CDR1 and CDR2: MNHEY, SVGAGI. V lost 2 bases to trimming and J lost 5 bases, with 8 bases between them. The CDR3 nucleotides read TGTGCCAGCAGTTACGCAGAGGTAGATACGCAGTATCTT. This codes for CASSYAEVDTQYL.

This clone came up once. The chain couples TRBV9 to TRBJ2-5; the match to TRBD1 covers 8 bases. The CDR3 has 14 amino acids. The germline gives CDR1 SGDLS, CDR2 YYNGEE. The V and J ends lost 3 bases and 2 bases, in that order; junction bases with no gene match: 3. The CDR3 sequence is CASSAWDRQETQYF. CDR3 DNA sequence: TGTGCCAGCAGCGCCTGGGACAGGCAAGAGACCCAGTACTTC.

The gene calls are TRBV7-3 and TRBJ2-2; 9 bases are a match to TRBD2. The CDR3 has 16 residues. The trim removed 5 bases at V and 3 bases at J, leaving 7 bases unmatched. The germline CDR1 and CDR2 sequences are SGHTA and FQGTGA. Here the CDR3 DNA reads TGTGCCAGCAGCACAACCGGGACTAGCCACACCGGGGAGCTGTTTTTT. It codes for CASSTTGTSHTGELFF. The full variable domain, in which reference TRBV7-3 and TRBJ2-2 provide the parts outside the CDR3, is GAGVSQTPSNKVTEKGKYVELRCDPISGHTALYWYRQSLGQGPEFLIYFQGTGAADDSGLPNDRFFAVRPEGSVSTLKIQRTERGDSAVYLCASSTTGTSHTGELFFGEGSRLTVL.

The V and J genes are TRBV7-9 and TRBJ2-7, with D maybe TRBD1 (5 bases). CDR1 is SEHNR and CDR2 is FQNEAQ in the germline V gene (reference sequence). This CDR3 has 13 amino acids. The V and J ends lost 3 bases and 5 bases respectively, with 11 bases between them. CDR3 coding DNA: TGTGCCAGCAGCTTGCAGGGTTTAAACGAGCAGTACTTC. Its protein product is CASSLQGLNEQYF.

This clone has a handful of counts. This sequence joins TRBV7-9 and TRBJ2-7, with TRBD1 matching over 7 bases. Germline CDR1 SEHNR, CDR2 FQNEAQ (reference sequence). The CDR3 covers 14 residues. V shed 0 bases and J 4 bases; nucleotides not matched to a gene: 3. The CDR3 coding sequence is TGTGCCAGCAGCTTAGCCGGGGACAGTTACGAGCAGTACTTC. It is translated as CASSLAGDSYEQYF.

This clone has more than one count but fewer than ten. The V call is TRBV2, the J call TRBJ2-5, with 14 bases fitting TRBD2. The CDR3 length is 19 residues. J gave up 2 bases and V 3 bases, and 11 bases lay outside the gene matches. CDR1 SNHLY and CDR2 FYNNEI come from the germline V gene. CDR3 loop: CASSESGLAGGSRQETQYF. CDR3 nucleotides: TGTGCCAGCAGTGAGTCTGGACTAGCGGGGGGCTCCCGTCAAGAGACCCAGTACTTC.

The rearrangement links TRBV9 to TRBJ1-1; D gene ambiguous. The ends were cut back, 5 bases at V and 1 base at J, with 9 bases in the middle. CDR3 length: 13 residues. Germline V gene data show CDR1 as SGDLS and CDR2 as YYNGEE. The CDR3 nucleotides are TGTGCCAGCAGTGATGAGGGGAACACTGAAGCTTTCTTT. Protein product: CASSDEGNTEAFF.

This chain uses TRBV30 with TRBJ1-5, with D uncertain. This CDR3 contains 14 residues. From germline, CDR1 is GTSNPN and CDR2 SVGIG (reference sequence). Trimming cost V 5 bases and J 2 bases, with 13 bases left between them. CDR3 DNA: TGTGCCTGGGGATCTCGGAGAGGCAATCAGCCCCAGCATTTT. Translation gives CAWGSRRGNQPQHF.

This clone occurred once. The rearrangement joins TRBV27 to TRBJ1-5, with TRBD1 identical over 8 bases. The ends lost 5 bases at V and 3 bases at J; junction bases unmatched: 12. The CDR3 is 17 amino acids. CDR1 MNHEY and CDR2 SMNVEV come from the germline V gene (reference sequence). The CDR3: CASSPDRTGPNNQPQHF. The CDR3 DNA reads TGTGCCAGCAGTCCAGACAGGACAGGGCCAAACAATCAGCCCCAGCATTTT.

In this sample, this clone turned up a few times. The rearrangement links TRBV27 to TRBJ2-7, with D possibly being TRBD2 (5 bases). The V gene's germline CDR1 is MNHEY and CDR2 SMNVEV (reference sequence). The CDR3 length is 14 residues. V was shortened by 0 bases and J by 2 bases, with 8 bases between the two germline ends. Here the CDR3 reads CASSLSRVPYEQYF. The CDR3 region has the DNA TGTGCCAGCAGTTTATCGAGGGTTCCCTACGAGCAGTACTTC.

The V call is TRBV19, the J call TRBJ1-2; TRBD1 aligns across 9 bases. J lost 8 bases, V lost 1 base, and 5 bases had no gene match. Germline V gives CDR1 LNHDA, CDR2 SQIVND (reference sequence). CDR3 size: 14 residues. The CDR3 coding sequence is TGTGCCAGTAGTATAGGCCCGACAGGGGGAGGCTACACCTTC. The encoded protein is CASSIGPTGGGYTF.

The chain combines TRBV28 with TRBJ1-1; D not certain. CDR1 is MDHEN, CDR2 SYDVKM, per germline. This CDR3 has 13 residues. Trimming shortened V by 3 bases and J by 3 bases, and 8 bases separated the two germline ends. CDR3: CASSFGEDTEAFF. CDR3 DNA: TGTGCCAGCAGTTTTGGGGAGGACACTGAAGCTTTCTTT. Filled out from reference TRBV28 and TRBJ1-1, the complete variable domain reads DVKVTQSSRYLVKRTGEKVFLECVQDMDHENMFWYRQDPGLGLRLIYFSYDVKMKEKGDIPEGYSVSREKKERFSLILESASTNQTSMYLCASSFGEDTEAFFGQGTRLTVV.

The gene calls are TRBV28 and TRBJ1-2; D unclear. Trimming stripped 3 bases from V and 4 bases from J, with 3 bases between. CDR3 length: 11 amino acids. Per the germline V gene, CDR1 is MDHEN and CDR2 is SYDVKM. CDR3 in amino acids: CASSFGYGYTF. The CDR3 DNA reads TGTGCCAGCAGTTTCGGCTATGGCTACACCTTC.

In the case of this clone: In the same sample, other DNA sequences code for this CDR3. This sequence joins TRBV7-9 and TRBJ2-5, with 7 bases matching TRBD1. The CDR3 length is 14 residues. The V segment lost 2 bases and the J segment 3 bases; nucleotides outside the gene matches: 3. Per germline, CDR1 SEHNR and CDR2 FQNEAQ (reference sequence). In nucleotides, the CDR3 is TGTGCCAGCAGCTTATGGACAGGAGAAGAGACCCAGTACTTC. Protein sequence: CASSLWTGEETQYF.

J is TRBJ2-7 and V is TRBV19; 14 nucleotides match TRBD2. Looked up from germline, CDR1 is LNHDA and CDR2 is SQIVND (reference sequence). The CDR3 is made up of 18 amino acids. After removal of 11 bases from V and 4 bases from J, the junction contained 19 bases not matched to a gene. CDR3 sequence: CAPVVRGTSGGGIYEQYF. In DNA form, the CDR3 reads TGTGCCCCAGTAGTTCGGGGGACTAGCGGGGGAGGGATTTACGAGCAGTACTTC.

The rearrangement joins TRBV5-8 to TRBJ2-7; TRBD2 agrees at 11 bases. This CDR3 comprises 17 residues. Per germline, CDR1 SGHTS and CDR2 YDEGEE. Germline trimming cut 9 bases from V and 2 bases from J; bases unmatched to any gene: 16. CDR3 DNA sequence: TGTGCCATGCCAACCGGGACTAGCGGTTTATCGGCCTACGAGCAGTACTTC. Encoded protein: CAMPTGTSGLSAYEQYF.

The chain carries TRBV19 and TRBJ2-7; perhaps TRBD1 as D (6 bases). The CDR3 is 14 residues long. CDR1 is LNHDA and CDR2 is SQIVND in the germline V gene (reference sequence). The V end lost 6 bases, the J end lost 4 bases, and 16 bases lay between the germline ends. DNA for the CDR3: TGTGCCAGTAGGTCCCGGGACACATCATACGAGCAGTACTTC. This sequence encodes CASRSRDTSYEQYF.